This entry lists 17 T cell receptor beta chains sequenced from one sample in a study of regulatory T cells in long-lasting Graves disease. Combining iRepertoire HTBI primers with Arm-PCR of CDR3 regions, the authors built TCR beta libraries. Using its own MiXCR run on the multiplex PCR reads, TCRdb lists one record per CDR3 protein. The table lists about 420,000 distinct CDR3 sequences, about a sixth of them singletons. Time point: newly diagnosed GD, antithyroid drugs for less than 3 months. PBMC-extracted RNA yielded the TCR library. Another study also made use of these data, one on T cells in Graves' hyperthyroidism and ophthalmopathy.

The material was peripheral blood mononuclear cells (PBMCs), obtained at new diagnosis, from a patient treated with antithyroid drugs. The receptor set was obtained from a woman between 18 and 29 years old with Graves disease.

This clonotype has a handful of counts. The CDR3 DNA follows: TGTGCCAGCACCGGGACTAGCGGGATAGTATATACAGATACGCAGTATTTT. Translated: CASTGTSGIVYTDTQYF. The rearrangement uses TRBV6-1 and TRBJ2-3, with 13 bases lining up with TRBD2. The CDR3 spans 17 residues. CDR1 MNHNS and CDR2 SASEGT come from the germline V gene. V was pared by 7 bases and J by 3 bases, with 10 bases of the junction left unmatched.

The CDR3 bases are TGTGCCAGCAGCTTTACACAGCAAGAGACCCAGTACTTC. Encoded protein: CASSFTQQETQYF. This chain joins TRBV7-9 and TRBJ2-5; D not certain. The CDR3 contains 13 residues. Deletions cut 3 bases from V and 2 bases from J, with 7 bases between. Germline CDR1 SEHNR, CDR2 FQNEAQ (reference sequence).

The CDR3 DNA sequence: TGTGCCAGCGGAAACCTAGCGGGAGAATACAATGAGCAGTTCTTC. Translated, it gives CASGNLAGEYNEQFF. The chain uses TRBV7-3 and TRBJ2-1, with TRBD2 matching over 10 bases. V trimming: 8 bases; J trimming: 4 bases; junction bases outside the gene matches: 8. The CDR3 covers 15 residues. The germline V gene encodes CDR1 SGHTA and CDR2 FQGTGA.

This clonotype was counted many times. The genes are TRBV29-1 and TRBJ2-3; D gene ambiguous. The CDR3 is 15 amino acids. Germline CDR1 and CDR2: SQVTM and ANQGSEA. Trimming left V 4 bases short and J 2 bases short, with 16 bases between. The CDR3 DNA is TGCAGCGTTGCTGGCACTGGCGGTTTCACAGATACGCAGTATTTT. Protein: CSVAGTGGFTDTQYF.

This clonotype was found many times. The chain carries TRBV28 and TRBJ1-2; possible D gene TRBD1, 6 bases. Trimming shortened V by 3 bases and J by 7 bases, and 12 bases separated the two germline ends. CDR1 MDHEN and CDR2 SYDVKM come from the germline V gene. The CDR3 has 13 amino acids. Here the CDR3 reads CASSFGGRSGYTF. The DNA of the CDR3 is TGTGCCAGCAGTTTCGGGGGGCGAAGTGGCTACACCTTC.

This clonotype was detected only a few times. The chain recombines TRBV12-3 or TRBV12-4 with TRBJ2-7; TRBD1 matches at 7 bases. The junction had 10 bases not matched to a gene; V was cut back by 6 bases and J by 5 bases. The CDR3 has 14 residues. The CDR3 DNA reads TGTGCCAGCAGCCTAGGCAGGGGGTTTGACGAGCAGTACTTC. This encodes CASSLGRGFDEQYF.

The table lists this clonotype with a few counts. The chain is built from TRBV6-1 and TRBJ2-2, with TRBD2 matching 13 bases. The CDR3 consists of 15 residues. CDR1 and CDR2 from the germline V gene are MNHNS and SASEGT. V lost 7 bases, J lost 8 bases, and 7 bases stayed unmatched. In DNA form, the CDR3 reads TGTGCCAGCACCGTGACTAGCGGGAGGCCTGGGGAGCTGTTTTTT. Encoded protein: CASTVTSGRPGELFF.

This clonotype came up many times. This sequence joins TRBV28 and TRBJ1-3; D perhaps matches TRBD1 (5 bases). Trimming stripped 3 bases from V and 3 bases from J, with 9 bases between. The CDR3 has 14 amino acids. Germline assignment: CDR1 MDHEN and CDR2 SYDVKM. This chain's CDR3 is CASSFAGLGNTIYF. As DNA, the CDR3 is TGTGCCAGCAGTTTTGCGGGGCTTGGAAACACCATATATTTT.

This clonotype was counted a few times. V and J are TRBV6-2 or TRBV6-3 and TRBJ2-5, with 7 bases that match TRBD1. The length of the CDR3 is 13 residues. Germline CDR1 is MNHEY and CDR2 is SVGEGT. The trim removed 3 bases at V and 5 bases at J, leaving 3 bases unmatched. The CDR3 is CASSYLTGETQYF. Here the CDR3 DNA reads TGTGCCAGCAGTTATCTGACAGGGGAGACCCAGTACTTC.

There are a few counts of this clonotype. The chain recombines TRBV2 with TRBJ2-3, with D possibly being TRBD2 (6 bases). Between the trimmed V and J ends, which lost 5 bases and 3 bases, there was a span of 12 bases. The germline gives CDR1 SNHLY, CDR2 FYNNEI. The CDR3 runs 14 residues. In DNA form, the CDR3 reads TGTGCCAGCAGTTACAGTAGCGGAACAGATACGCAGTATTTT. It codes for CASSYSSGTDTQYF.

The rearrangement links TRBV10-3 to TRBJ1-5; possible D gene TRBD1, 6 bases. This CDR3 has 12 residues. The V end lost 8 bases, the J end lost 5 bases, and 10 bases lay between the germline ends. Germline loops: CDR1 ENHRY, CDR2 SYGVKD. In DNA form, the CDR3 reads TGTGCCATCGGGGACAATGATCAGCCCCAGCATTTT. Its translation is CAIGDNDQPQHF.

This clonotype was observed a handful of times. The rearrangement links TRBV5-1 to TRBJ2-1, with TRBD1 matching 10 bases. The CDR3 has 18 amino acids. Trimming cost V 1 base and J 10 bases; bases outside gene matches: 17. Per germline, CDR1 SGHRS and CDR2 YFSETQ. The CDR3: CASSLTFGRGQGSREQFF. The CDR3 bases are TGCGCCAGCAGCTTGACATTCGGTAGGGGACAGGGGTCACGGGAGCAGTTCTTC. The whole variable domain, filled in from reference TRBV5-1 and TRBJ2-1, reads KAGVTQTPRYLIKTRGQQVTLSCSPISGHRSVSWYQQTPGQGLQFLFEYFSETQRNKGNFPGRFSGRQFSNSRSEMNVSTLELGDSALYLCASSLTFGRGQGSREQFFGPGTRLTVL.

The table lists this clonotype with many counts. The chain has TRBV20-1 and TRBJ1-1; D remains ambiguous. Deletions cut 3 bases from V and 1 base from J, with 3 bases between. This CDR3 region has 11 residues. Per germline, CDR1 DFQATT and CDR2 SNEGSKA (reference sequence). CDR3: CSARGNTEAFF. The DNA for the CDR3 is TGCAGTGCTAGGGGGAACACTGAAGCTTTCTTT.

There are many counts of this clonotype. The chain uses TRBV3-1 and TRBJ1-5; 11 positions match TRBD1. From germline, CDR1 is LGHDT and CDR2 YNNKEL (reference sequence). V lost 5 bases to trimming and J lost 2 bases; unmatched junction nucleotides: 8. CDR3 length: 17 residues. CDR3 protein: CASSYEDRGRGNQPQHF. The CDR3 DNA is TGTGCCAGCAGCTACGAGGACAGGGGGCGAGGCAATCAGCCCCAGCATTTT.

The chain combines TRBV20-1 with TRBJ1-2, with D possibly matching TRBD1 (5 bases). The CDR3 extends over 14 amino acids. Trimming removed 5 bases at V and 4 bases at J, with 17 bases between. Germline loops: CDR1 DFQATT, CDR2 SNEGSKA (reference sequence). The CDR3 reads CSAGGRGRVYGYTF. CDR3 sequence (DNA): TGCAGTGCTGGGGGACGGGGCAGGGTCTATGGCTACACCTTC.

In the case of this clonotype: A much bigger clone sits one base away, suggesting this may be a read error. The rearrangement joins TRBV30 to TRBJ2-4, with unresolved D. V shed 0 bases and J shed 13 bases, with 13 bases lying between them. The CDR3 spans 12 residues. Germline CDR1 reads GTSNPN; CDR2 reads SVGIG (reference sequence). The CDR3 region has the DNA TGTGCCTGGAGTGTAGGGTACAATGAGCAGTACTTC. Its protein product is CAWSVGYNEQYF.

V gene TRBV27 combines with J gene TRBJ2-5; 10 nucleotides align to TRBD2. Germline V gives CDR1 MNHEY, CDR2 SMNVEV (reference sequence). With 2 bases clipped from V and 1 base from J, the junction kept 10 bases outside the gene matches. The CDR3 is made up of 18 amino acids. CDR3 sequence reads: CASSLPSPGLAFQETQYF. For the CDR3, the DNA is TGTGCCAGCAGTTTACCCTCCCCGGGACTAGCGTTCCAAGAGACCCAGTACTTC.